What follows are 5 T cell receptor beta chains derived from one specimen sequenced in a study of beta chain features in type 1 diabetes. Reverse transcribing all isolated RNA meant expressed TCRB transcripts were sequenced. Some clones are missing from TCRdb's copy, which holds only in-frame ones; the method was immunoSEQ multiplex PCR. The table has some 150,000 clones, about 51% seen once. Sequencing was carried out using Tregs from blood. The receptors here all came from a man younger than 35 in good health.

V gene TRBV6-5 combines with J gene TRBJ2-3; 9 bases are a match to TRBD2. The CDR3 loop spans 13 amino acids. Germline V gives CDR1 MNHEY, CDR2 SVGAGI. J lost 1 base, V lost 11 bases, and 4 bases had no gene match. Written as DNA, the CDR3 is TGTGCCGCCATAGCGGGAGGCACAGATACGCAGTATTTT. Translating it yields CAAIAGGTDTQYF.

This clone showed up just a few times. The chain combines TRBV28 with TRBJ1-1, with TRBD1 matching 12 bases. Germline CDR1 is MDHEN and CDR2 is SYDVKM. The CDR3 runs to 14 residues. Trimming at V came to 6 bases and at J to 2 bases, leaving 1 base not matched to a gene. For the CDR3, the DNA is TGTGCCAGCAGGGGACAGGGGGCAAACACTGAAGCTTTCTTT. This encodes CASRGQGANTEAFF.

This clone turned up a few times. This chain joins TRBV7-9 and TRBJ2-1; 7 positions match TRBD2. Germline-derived CDR1 and CDR2 are SEHNR and FQNEAQ (reference sequence). There are 15 residues in the CDR3. J was trimmed by 5 bases and V by 0 bases; bases with no gene match: 4. The CDR3 sequence: CASSLAVAGDNEQFF. The DNA of the CDR3 is TGTGCCAGCAGCTTAGCGGTTGCGGGGGACAATGAGCAGTTCTTC.

This chain links TRBV27 with TRBJ2-7, with D maybe TRBD2 (5 bases). This CDR3 has 17 residues. Trimming left V 5 bases short and J 3 bases short, with 23 bases between. Germline V gene lookup returns CDR1 MNHEY and CDR2 SMNVEV (reference sequence). The CDR3 loop is CASSQIRSGSRYYEQYF. CDR3 nucleotide sequence: TGTGCCAGCAGTCAAATTAGAAGCGGCAGCCGTTACTACGAGCAGTACTTC.

This clone was counted only a few times. The V and J genes are TRBV29-1 and TRBJ1-2, with 10 positions matching TRBD1. There are 14 residues in the CDR3. The germline V gene encodes CDR1 SQVTM and CDR2 ANQGSEA. V gave up 4 bases and J gave up 4 bases; unmatched junction bases: 6. CDR3 sequence: CSVGDRGRGYGYTF. CDR3 coding DNA: TGCAGCGTTGGGGACAGGGGAAGAGGCTATGGCTACACCTTC.